This TCR beta chain is from a study of T cell responses to AZD1222 COVID-19 vaccine. The table came from immunoSEQ multiplex PCR; TCRdb's copy has only in-frame clones and leaves some out. The sample holds 100,000 to 120,000 clones, 88% seen once. CDR3 length: 14 amino acids. J was trimmed by 5 bases and V by 5 bases; bases with no gene match: 9. The germline V gene encodes CDR1 SNHLY and CDR2 FYNNEI. This clone occurred a few times. Material: peripheral blood, obtained on day 0 of AZD1222 vaccination. The clonotype originates from an adult in good health. This chain connects TRBV2 to TRBJ2-7, with 7 bases identical to TRBD1. The CDR3 protein is CASSSPTGNHEQYF. Written as DNA, the CDR3 is TGTGCCAGCAGTTCCCCGACAGGGAATCACGAGCAGTACTTC.